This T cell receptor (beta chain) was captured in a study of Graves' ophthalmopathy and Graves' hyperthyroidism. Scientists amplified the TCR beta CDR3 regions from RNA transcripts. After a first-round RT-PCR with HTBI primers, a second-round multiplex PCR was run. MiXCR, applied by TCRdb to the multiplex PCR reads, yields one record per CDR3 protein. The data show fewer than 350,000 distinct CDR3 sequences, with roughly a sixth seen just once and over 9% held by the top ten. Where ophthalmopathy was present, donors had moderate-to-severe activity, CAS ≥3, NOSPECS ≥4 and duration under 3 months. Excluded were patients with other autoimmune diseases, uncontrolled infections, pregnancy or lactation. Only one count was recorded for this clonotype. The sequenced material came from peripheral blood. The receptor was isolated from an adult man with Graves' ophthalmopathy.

CDR3 DNA: TGCGCCAGCAGCTCTGACTTGACAATCAACTATGGCTACACCTTC. Its translation is CASSSDLTINYGYTF. This rearrangement joins TRBV5-1 to TRBJ1-2; unclear D gene. Germline-derived CDR1 and CDR2 are SGHRS and YFSETQ. Trimming pared 3 bases from V and 2 bases from J, leaving 14 bases between. This CDR3 region has 15 residues.